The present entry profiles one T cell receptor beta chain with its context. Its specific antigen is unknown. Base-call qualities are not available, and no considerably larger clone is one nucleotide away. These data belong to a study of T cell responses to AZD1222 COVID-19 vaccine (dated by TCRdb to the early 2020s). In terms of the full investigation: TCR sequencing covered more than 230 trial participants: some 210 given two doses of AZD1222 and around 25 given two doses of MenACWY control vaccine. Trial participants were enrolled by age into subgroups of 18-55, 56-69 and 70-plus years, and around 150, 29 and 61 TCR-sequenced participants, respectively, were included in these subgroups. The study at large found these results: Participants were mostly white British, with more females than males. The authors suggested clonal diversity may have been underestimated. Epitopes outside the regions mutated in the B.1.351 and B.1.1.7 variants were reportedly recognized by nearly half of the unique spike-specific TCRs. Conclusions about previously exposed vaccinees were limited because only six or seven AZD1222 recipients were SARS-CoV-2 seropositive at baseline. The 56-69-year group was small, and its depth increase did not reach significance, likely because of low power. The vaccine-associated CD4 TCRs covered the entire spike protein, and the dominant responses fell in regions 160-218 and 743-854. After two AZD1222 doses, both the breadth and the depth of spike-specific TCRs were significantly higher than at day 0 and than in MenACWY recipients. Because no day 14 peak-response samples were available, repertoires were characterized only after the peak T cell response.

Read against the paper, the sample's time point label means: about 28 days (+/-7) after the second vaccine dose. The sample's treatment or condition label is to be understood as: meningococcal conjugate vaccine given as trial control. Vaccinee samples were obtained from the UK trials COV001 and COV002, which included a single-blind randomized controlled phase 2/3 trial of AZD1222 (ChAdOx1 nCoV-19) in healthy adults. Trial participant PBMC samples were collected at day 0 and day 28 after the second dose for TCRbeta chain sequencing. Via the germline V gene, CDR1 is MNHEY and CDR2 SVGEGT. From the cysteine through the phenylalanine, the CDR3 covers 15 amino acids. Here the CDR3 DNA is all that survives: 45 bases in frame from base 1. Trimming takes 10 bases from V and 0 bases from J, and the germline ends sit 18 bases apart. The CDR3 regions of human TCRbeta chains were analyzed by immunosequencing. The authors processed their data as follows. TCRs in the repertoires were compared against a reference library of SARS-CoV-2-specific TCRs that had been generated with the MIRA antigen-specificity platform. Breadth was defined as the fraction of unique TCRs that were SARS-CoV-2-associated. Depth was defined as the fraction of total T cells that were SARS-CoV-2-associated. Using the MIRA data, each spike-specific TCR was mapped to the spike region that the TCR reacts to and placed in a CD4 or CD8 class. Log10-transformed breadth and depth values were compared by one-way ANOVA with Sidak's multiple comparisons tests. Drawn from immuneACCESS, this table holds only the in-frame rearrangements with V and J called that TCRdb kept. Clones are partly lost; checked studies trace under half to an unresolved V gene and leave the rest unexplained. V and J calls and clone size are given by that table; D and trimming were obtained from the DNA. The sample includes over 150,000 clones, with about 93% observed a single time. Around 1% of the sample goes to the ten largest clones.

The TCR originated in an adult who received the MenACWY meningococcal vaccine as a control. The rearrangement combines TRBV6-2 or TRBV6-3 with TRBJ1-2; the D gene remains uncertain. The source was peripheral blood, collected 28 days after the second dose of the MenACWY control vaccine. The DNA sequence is TGTGCCACCAGCCATCCAGGTACCGCTAACTATGGCTACACCTTC. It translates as CATSHPGTANYGYTF.